This T cell receptor beta chain was sequenced during a study of T-cell reconstitution after alpha-beta-depleted transplantation in children. TCRbeta library preparation incorporated unique molecular identifiers. TCRdb re-analysed the PCR reads in MiXCR, keeping a single row per CDR3 protein. The sample consists of some 240,000 distinct CDR3 sequences, roughly a tenth of them appearing once. This clonotype came up many times. This clonotype was obtained from a human donor who donated a stem cell graft to a child with SCID. This sample comprised PBMCs from the stem cell graft donor, obtained from the stem cell graft.

CDR3 loop: CASSGAGTGSGNYGYTF. CDR3 coding DNA: TGTGCCAGCAGTGGGGCCGGGACAGGGAGCGGGAACTATGGCTACACCTTC. The genes are TRBV2 and TRBJ1-2, with 9 bases aligning to TRBD1. Per germline, CDR1 SNHLY and CDR2 FYNNEI. V shed 4 bases and J 2 bases; nucleotides not matched to a gene: 11. This CDR3 region has 17 residues.